These 8 T cell receptor beta chains originate from one sample sequenced in a study of cytomegalovirus exposure and HLA in healthy donors. Vbeta (60) and Jbeta (13) primers were used in the PCR. TCRdb keeps only in-frame clones here, not all; method: immunoSEQ multiplex PCR. Among 220,000 or so clones listed, 79% were seen once. The sequenced sample was PBMCs. These receptor sequences come from a man aged 50-60 years in good health and CMV-seronegative.

The V gene is TRBV4-1, the J gene TRBJ1-4; D gene unclear. V lost 1 base, J lost 4 bases, and 4 bases lay in between. The CDR3 extends over 13 amino acids. Germline values: CDR1 MGHRA, CDR2 YSYEKL. CDR3: CASSQVVNEKLFF. The CDR3 nucleotides are TGCGCCAGCAGCCAAGTAGTTAATGAAAAACTGTTTTTT.

This clone has a single count. This rearrangement joins TRBV28 to TRBJ2-5, with D possibly being TRBD2 (6 bases). The germline V and J ends were trimmed by 5 bases and 2 bases, with 18 bases remaining between them. Germline CDR1 reads MDHEN; CDR2 reads SYDVKM. CDR3 length: 16 amino acids. DNA of the CDR3: TGTGCCAGCAGTCCGCTAGCCGGAGGGCTACAAGAGACCCAGTACTTC. This encodes CASSPLAGGLQETQYF.

The V call is TRBV6-5, the J call TRBJ1-2; D remains ambiguous. CDR3 length equals 15 residues. Germline V CDR1 and CDR2: MNHEY, SVGAGI. The germline V and J ends were trimmed by 2 bases and 8 bases, with 18 bases remaining between them. As DNA, the CDR3 is TGTGCCAGCAGTTACCAACCCCCGGATACTAGGGGCTACACCTTC. Translated: CASSYQPPDTRGYTF.

The CDR3 here is CASSLESDAVEQYF. The DNA of the CDR3 is TGTGCCAGCAGCTTGGAAAGCGACGCTGTGGAGCAGTACTTC. J is TRBJ2-7 and V is TRBV13; no clear D gene. The CDR3 is made up of 14 amino acids. The V and J ends lost 3 bases and 7 bases respectively, with 16 bases between them. In germline, CDR1 is PRHDT, CDR2 FYEKMQ (reference sequence). The full variable domain, rest sourced from reference TRBV13 and TRBJ2-7, is AAGVIQSPRHLIKEKRETATLKCYPIPRHDTVYWYQQGPGQDPQFLISFYEKMQSDKGSIPDRFSAQQFSDYHSELNMSSLELGDSALYFCASSLESDAVEQYFGPGTRLTVT.

The CDR3 coding sequence is TGTGCCACCTCAGGGCGCCAAGAGACCCAGTACTTC. Amino acid sequence: CATSGRQETQYF. The chain links TRBV5-4 to TRBJ2-5; tentatively, D is TRBD1 (5 bases). Germline CDR1 and CDR2: SGHNT and YYREEE (reference sequence). CDR3 length: 12 amino acids. Trimming stripped 9 bases from V and 1 base from J, with 10 bases between. The variable domain in full, completed from reference TRBV5-4 and TRBJ2-5, reads ETGVTQSPTHLIKTRGQQVTLRCSSQSGHNTVSWYQQALGQGPQFIFQYYREEENGRGNFPPRFSGLQFPNYSSELNVNALELDDSALYLCATSGRQETQYFGPGTRLLVL.

The V call is TRBV27, the J call TRBJ1-6; TRBD1 is a possible D gene (6 bases). The CDR3 sequence is 15 residues long. V was clipped by 5 bases and J by 6 bases, with 14 bases between them. Germline CDR1 and CDR2: MNHEY and SMNVEV (reference sequence). The CDR3 region is CASSRGIDLNSPLHF. The CDR3 coding sequence is TGTGCCAGCAGTAGGGGGATCGATCTTAATTCACCCCTCCACTTT.

The chain links TRBV5-1 to TRBJ2-5, with a tentative D call TRBD2 (6 bases). V lost 7 bases, J lost 5 bases, and 15 bases lay in between. The CDR3 runs to 13 residues. The germline CDR1 and CDR2 sequences are SGHRS and YFSETQ. CDR3 in DNA: TGCGCCAGCGGGGGGTACTCCTCCGAGACCCAGTACTTC. This gives the protein CASGGYSSETQYF.

This clone was seen a single time. The chain links TRBV11-2 to TRBJ1-2, with D possibly being TRBD1 (6 bases). This CDR3 spans 14 amino acids. Per germline, CDR1 SGHAT and CDR2 FQNNGV. V was cut by 5 bases and J by 8 bases, with 18 bases left in between. Written as DNA, the CDR3 is TGTGCCAGCAGCCCGGGACACATAATGGGGGGCTACACCTTC. Encoded protein: CASSPGHIMGGYTF.